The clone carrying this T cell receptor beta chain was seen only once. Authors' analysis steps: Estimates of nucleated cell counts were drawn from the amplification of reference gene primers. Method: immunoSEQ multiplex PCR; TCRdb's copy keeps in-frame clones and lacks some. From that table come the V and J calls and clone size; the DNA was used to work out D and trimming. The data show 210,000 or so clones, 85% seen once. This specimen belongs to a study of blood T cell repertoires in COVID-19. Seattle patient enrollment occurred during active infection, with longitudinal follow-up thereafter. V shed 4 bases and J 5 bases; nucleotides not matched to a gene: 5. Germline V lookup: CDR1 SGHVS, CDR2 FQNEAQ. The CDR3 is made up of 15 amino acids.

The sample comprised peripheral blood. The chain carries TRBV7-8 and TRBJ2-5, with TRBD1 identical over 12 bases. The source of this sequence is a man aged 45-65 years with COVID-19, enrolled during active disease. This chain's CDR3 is CASSSGTGGEETQYF. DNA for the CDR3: TGTGCCAGCAGCTCCGGGACAGGGGGCGAGGAGACCCAGTACTTC.